This note documents a single T cell receptor beta chain sequence. Its specificity is not known. This sample was taken from a study of T cell responses to AZD1222 COVID-19 vaccine. Study results and limitations: It was only after the peak T cell response that any repertoires were sampled. The breadth and depth of Spike-specific TCRs increased once two AZD1222 doses had been given.

The CDR3 is 13 amino acids. CDR1 is SGHTA and CDR2 is FQGNSA in the germline V gene. The J segment lost 8 bases and the V segment lost 4 bases, leaving 4 bases of the junction unmatched. Method: immunoSEQ multiplex PCR; TCRdb's copy keeps in-frame clones and lacks some. The sample gives 100,000 to 150,000 clones, 90% of which show up once; 4% to 5% is in the top ten. Material: peripheral blood, obtained 28 days after the second dose of the MenACWY control vaccine. V usage is TRBV7-2 and J usage is TRBJ1-2; TRBD1 aligns across 10 bases. This receptor was identified in an adult who received the MenACWY meningococcal vaccine as a control. CDR3 nucleotides: TGTGCCAGCAGCTGGGGGGACAGGGGCGGCTACACCTTC. As protein: CASSWGDRGGYTF.